This TCR beta chain originates from a study of lymphopenia after photon versus proton radiotherapy. TCRdb keeps only in-frame clones here, not all; method: immunoSEQ multiplex PCR. The sample holds some 38,000 clones, 90% to 95% seen once. The CDR3 contains 14 residues. Germline loops: CDR1 SEHNR, CDR2 FQNEAQ (reference sequence). V was pared by 3 bases and J by 2 bases, with 10 bases between. The receptor was derived from a man aged 55 to 70 with cholangiocarcinoma. This chain connects TRBV7-9 to TRBJ1-1; no reliable D call. Specimen: peripheral blood, collected from a patient treated with photon-based radiotherapy. This CDR3 reads CASSLEAVNTEAFF. DNA of the CDR3: TGTGCCAGCAGCTTGGAGGCAGTTAACACTGAAGCTTTCTTT.